This record looks at one T cell receptor (beta chain) sequence and its context. This specimen comes from a study of blood T cell repertoires in COVID-19. V lost 7 bases and J lost 5, with 13 bases in between. The germline CDR1 and CDR2 sequences are SNHLY and FYNNEI. The CDR3 covers 13 residues. TCRdb's table, derived via immunoSEQ multiplex PCR, lists solely in-frame clones and lacks some. The table records about 190,000 clones, almost 80% of them present only once. The source material was peripheral blood. V and J are TRBV2 and TRBJ2-3; D possibly corresponds to TRBD1 (6 bases). This clonotype originated in a man aged 55 to 70 with active or convalescent COVID-19. The CDR3 sequence is CASNTGMGDTQYF. The DNA of the CDR3 is TGTGCCAGCAACACAGGGATGGGAGATACGCAGTATTTT.